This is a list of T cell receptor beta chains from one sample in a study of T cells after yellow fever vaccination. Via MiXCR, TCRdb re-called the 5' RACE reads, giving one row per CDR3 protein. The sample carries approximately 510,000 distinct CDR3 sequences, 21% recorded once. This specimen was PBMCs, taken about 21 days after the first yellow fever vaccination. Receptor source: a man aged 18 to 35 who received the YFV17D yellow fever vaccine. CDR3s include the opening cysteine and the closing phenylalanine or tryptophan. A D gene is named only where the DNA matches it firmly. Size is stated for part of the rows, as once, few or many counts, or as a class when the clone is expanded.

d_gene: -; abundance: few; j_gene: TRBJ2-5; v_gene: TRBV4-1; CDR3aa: CASSPGGQNQETQYF; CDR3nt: TGCGCCAGCAGCCCAGGGGGGCAGAACCAAGAGACCCAGTACTTC
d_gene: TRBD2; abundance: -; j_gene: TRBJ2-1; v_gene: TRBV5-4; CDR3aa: CASLAAGGRNEQFF; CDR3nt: TGTGCCAGCCTTGCAGCGGGGGGTCGCAATGAGCAGTTCTTC
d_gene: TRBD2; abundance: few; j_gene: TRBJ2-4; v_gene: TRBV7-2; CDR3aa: CASSTGGAKNIQYF; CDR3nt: TGTGCCAGCAGCACGGGGGGGGCCAAAAACATTCAGTACTTC
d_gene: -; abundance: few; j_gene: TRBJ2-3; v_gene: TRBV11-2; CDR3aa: CATSQGDTQYF; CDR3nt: TGTGCCACCAGTCAGGGAGATACGCAGTATTTT
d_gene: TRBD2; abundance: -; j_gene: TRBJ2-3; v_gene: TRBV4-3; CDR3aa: CASSQRRLAGGPSRTDTQYF; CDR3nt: TGCGCCAGCAGCCAAAGGCGGCTAGCGGGGGGGCCTTCCCGCACAGATACGCAGTATTTT
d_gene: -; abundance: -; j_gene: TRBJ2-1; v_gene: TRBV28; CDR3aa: CASSFLGPKRNEQFF; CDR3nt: TGTGCCAGCAGTTTTTTGGGGCCGAAAAGGAATGAGCAGTTCTTC
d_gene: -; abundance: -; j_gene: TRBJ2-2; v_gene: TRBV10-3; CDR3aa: CAIRRNHTGGELFF; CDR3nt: TGTGCCATCAGAAGGAACCATACGGGCGGGGAGCTGTTTTTT
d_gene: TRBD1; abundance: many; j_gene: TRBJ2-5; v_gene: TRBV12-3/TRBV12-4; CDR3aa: CASRTGVVAETQYF; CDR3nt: TGTGCCAGCCGTACAGGGGTAGTAGCAGAGACCCAGTACTTC
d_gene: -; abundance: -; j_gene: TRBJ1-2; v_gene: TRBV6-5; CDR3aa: CASSYSSGAIKNYGYTF; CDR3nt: TGTGCCAGCAGTTACTCGAGTGGGGCGATCAAGAACTATGGCTACACCTTC
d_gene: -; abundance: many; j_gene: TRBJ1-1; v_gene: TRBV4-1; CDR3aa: CASSQGYTEAFF; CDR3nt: TGCGCCAGCAGCCAAGGTTACACTGAAGCTTTCTTT
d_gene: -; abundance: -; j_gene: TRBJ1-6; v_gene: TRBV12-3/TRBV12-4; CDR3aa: CASNHNGQSSNSPLHF; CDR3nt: TGTGCCAGCAACCATAACGGACAGTCCAGTAATTCACCCCTCCACTTT
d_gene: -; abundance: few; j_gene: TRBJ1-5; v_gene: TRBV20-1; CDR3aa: CSALRRGRVQPQHF; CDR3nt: TGCAGTGCTTTAAGGAGGGGACGGGTTCAGCCCCAGCATTTT
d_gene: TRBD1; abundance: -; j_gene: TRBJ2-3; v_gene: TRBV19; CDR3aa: CASSSPRTGGTDTQYF; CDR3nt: TGTGCCAGTAGTTCCCCACGGACAGGGGGCACAGATACGCAGTATTTT
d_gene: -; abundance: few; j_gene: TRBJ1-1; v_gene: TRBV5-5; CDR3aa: CASSTYSDRPEAFF; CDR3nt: TGTGCCAGCAGCACCTACAGTGACAGGCCTGAAGCTTTCTTT
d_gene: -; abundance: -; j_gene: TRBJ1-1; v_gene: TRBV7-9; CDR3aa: CASSLGPFEAFF; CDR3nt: TGTGCCAGCAGCTTAGGACCGTTTGAAGCTTTCTTT
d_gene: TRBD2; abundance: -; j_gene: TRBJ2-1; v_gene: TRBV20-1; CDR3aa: CSAGLAGGYEQFF; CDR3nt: TGCAGTGCTGGACTAGCGGGGGGCTATGAGCAGTTCTTC
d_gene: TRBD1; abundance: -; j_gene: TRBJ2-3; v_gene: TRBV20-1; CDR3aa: CSVPGQGTDTQYF; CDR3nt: TGCAGTGTTCCGGGACAGGGGACAGATACGCAGTATTTT
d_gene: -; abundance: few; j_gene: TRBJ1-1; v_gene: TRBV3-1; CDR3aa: CASSREGINTEAFF; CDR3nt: TGTGCCAGCAGCCGGGAGGGTATAAACACTGAAGCTTTCTTT
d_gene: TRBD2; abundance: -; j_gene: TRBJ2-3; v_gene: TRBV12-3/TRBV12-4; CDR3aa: CASSLVPSGADTQYF; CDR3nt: TGTGCCAGCAGTTTAGTACCTAGCGGGGCAGATACGCAGTATTTT
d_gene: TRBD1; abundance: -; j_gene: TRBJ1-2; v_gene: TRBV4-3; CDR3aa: CASSPIQGGWGGYTF; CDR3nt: TGCGCCAGCAGCCCAATCCAGGGGGGTTGGGGTGGCTACACCTTC
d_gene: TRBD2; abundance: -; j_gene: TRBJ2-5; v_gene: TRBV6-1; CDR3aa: CASTGLAGANFQETQYF; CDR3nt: TGTGCCAGCACCGGGCTAGCGGGAGCAAACTTCCAAGAGACCCAGTACTTC
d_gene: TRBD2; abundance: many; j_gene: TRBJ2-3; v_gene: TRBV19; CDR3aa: CASSIAGTSGTDTQYF; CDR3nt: TGTGCCAGTAGTATTGCCGGGACTAGCGGCACAGATACGCAGTATTTT
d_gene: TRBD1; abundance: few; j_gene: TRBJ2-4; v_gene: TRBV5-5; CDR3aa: CASSSWTGVKNIQYF; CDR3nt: TGTGCCAGCAGCTCCTGGACAGGGGTTAAAAACATTCAGTACTTC
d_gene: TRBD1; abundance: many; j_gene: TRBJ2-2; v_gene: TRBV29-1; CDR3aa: CSVGQGATGELFF; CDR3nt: TGCAGCGTGGGACAGGGGGCTACCGGGGAGCTGTTTTTT
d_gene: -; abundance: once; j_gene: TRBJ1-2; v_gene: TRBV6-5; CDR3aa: CASSYNMDSNYGYTF; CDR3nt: TGTGCCAGCAGTTACAATATGGACAGCAACTATGGCTACACCTTC
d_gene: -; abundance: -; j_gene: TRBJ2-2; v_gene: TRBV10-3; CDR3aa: CAISESQGNTGELFF; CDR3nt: TGTGCCATCAGTGAGTCTCAAGGGAACACCGGGGAGCTGTTTTTT
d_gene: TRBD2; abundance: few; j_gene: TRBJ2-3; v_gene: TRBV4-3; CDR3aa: CASSQDWASGGDQNPDTQYF; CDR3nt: TGCGCCAGCAGCCAAGACTGGGCTAGCGGGGGGGATCAGAACCCAGATACGCAGTATTTT
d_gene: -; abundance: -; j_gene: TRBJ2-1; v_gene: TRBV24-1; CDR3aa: CATSAPSPDEQFF; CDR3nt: TGTGCCACCAGTGCCCCTTCACCGGATGAGCAGTTCTTC
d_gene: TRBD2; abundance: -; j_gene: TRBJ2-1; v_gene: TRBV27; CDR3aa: CASSLFLAGEMIEQFF; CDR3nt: TGTGCCAGCAGTTTGTTTCTAGCGGGGGAAATGATTGAGCAGTTCTTC
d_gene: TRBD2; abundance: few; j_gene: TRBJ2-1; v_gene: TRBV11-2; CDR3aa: CASSLDSGGENEQFF; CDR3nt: TGTGCCAGCAGCTTAGATTCGGGGGGGGAGAATGAGCAGTTCTTC
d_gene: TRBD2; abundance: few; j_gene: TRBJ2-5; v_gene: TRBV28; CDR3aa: CASSLASGRGTQYF; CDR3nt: TGTGCCAGCAGTTTAGCTAGCGGGCGGGGGACCCAGTACTTC
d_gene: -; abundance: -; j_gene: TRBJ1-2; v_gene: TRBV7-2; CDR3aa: CASSPLLGRRDGYTF; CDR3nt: TGTGCCAGCAGCCCACTCCTGGGGCGCAGAGATGGCTACACCTTC
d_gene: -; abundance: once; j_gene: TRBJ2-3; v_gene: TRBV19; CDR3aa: CASSITADTQYF; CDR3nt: TGTGCCAGTAGTATTACCGCAGATACGCAGTATTTT
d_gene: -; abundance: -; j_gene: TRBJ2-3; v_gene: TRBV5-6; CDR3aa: CASSQRQVWETDTQYF; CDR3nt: TGTGCCAGCAGCCAAAGACAGGTTTGGGAGACAGATACGCAGTATTTT
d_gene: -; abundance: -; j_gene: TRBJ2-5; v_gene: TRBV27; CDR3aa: CASSLSAPGRTQYF; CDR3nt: TGTGCCAGCAGTTTATCTGCACCTGGCCGGACCCAGTACTTC
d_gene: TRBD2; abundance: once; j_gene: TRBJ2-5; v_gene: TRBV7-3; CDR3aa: CASSSAGGPQETQYF; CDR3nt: TGTGCCAGCAGCTCGGCGGGGGGACCCCAAGAGACCCAGTACTTC
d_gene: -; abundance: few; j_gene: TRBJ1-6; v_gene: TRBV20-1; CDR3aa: CSALRRWDSPLHF; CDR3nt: TGCAGTGCCTTACGTAGGTGGGATTCACCCCTCCACTTT
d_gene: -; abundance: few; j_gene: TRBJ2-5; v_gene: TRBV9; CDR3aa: CASSAGGGQTKTQYF; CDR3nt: TGTGCCAGCAGCGCCGGGGGGGGACAGACGAAGACCCAGTACTTC
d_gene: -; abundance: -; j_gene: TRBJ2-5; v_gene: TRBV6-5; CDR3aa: CASSYTTTGETQYF; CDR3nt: TGTGCCAGCAGTTACACTACCACCGGAGAGACCCAGTACTTC
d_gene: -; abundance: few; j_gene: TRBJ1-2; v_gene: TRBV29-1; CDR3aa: CSALDRHYYGYTF; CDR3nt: TGCAGCGCTCTCGACAGGCACTACTATGGCTACACCTTC
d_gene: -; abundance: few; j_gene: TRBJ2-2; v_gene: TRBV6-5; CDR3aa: CASSYSHQRNTGELFF; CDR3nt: TGTGCCAGCAGTTACAGTCACCAACGGAACACCGGGGAGCTGTTTTTT
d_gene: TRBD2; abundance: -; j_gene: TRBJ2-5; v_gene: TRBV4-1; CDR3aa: CASSQDSGLGVTQYF; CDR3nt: TGCGCCAGCAGCCAAGATTCGGGACTAGGTGTGACCCAGTACTTC